The entry that follows covers one TCR beta chain sequence. Its antigen is as yet unknown. These data belong to a study of CXCR3-negative and CXCR3-positive naive CD8 T cells. The study's findings and limits: Comparison of naive CXCR3-negative and CXCR3-positive cells revealed similar TRBV-TRBJ usage, while memory cells differed. For CXCR3-positive naive cells, TRB CDR3s were more hydrophobic than those of CXCR3-negative naive cells.

In preparing the TRB cDNA libraries, 5' RACE with UMI labels was used. TCRdb re-analyzed the 5' RACE reads; it lists each CDR3 protein once, without DNA. The sample data list 130,000 or so distinct CDR3 sequences. Naive CD8+ T lymphocytes were specified as CD45RO-CCR7+CD27+CD95-. CDR1 and CDR2 from the germline V gene are MNHEY and SMNVEV (reference sequence). There are 18 residues in the CDR3. Sequencing was performed on naive CXCR3- CD8+ T cells from blood. Subset of the sample: CD45RO-CCR7+CD27+CD95- naive CD8+ T cells lacking CXCR3 (TNR3-). The chain employs TRBV27 and TRBJ1-6. This clonotype originated in a human donor in good health. Some clones in this sample may be carry-over from other donors' samples. CDR3 protein: CASRPISYSRSYNSPLHF.